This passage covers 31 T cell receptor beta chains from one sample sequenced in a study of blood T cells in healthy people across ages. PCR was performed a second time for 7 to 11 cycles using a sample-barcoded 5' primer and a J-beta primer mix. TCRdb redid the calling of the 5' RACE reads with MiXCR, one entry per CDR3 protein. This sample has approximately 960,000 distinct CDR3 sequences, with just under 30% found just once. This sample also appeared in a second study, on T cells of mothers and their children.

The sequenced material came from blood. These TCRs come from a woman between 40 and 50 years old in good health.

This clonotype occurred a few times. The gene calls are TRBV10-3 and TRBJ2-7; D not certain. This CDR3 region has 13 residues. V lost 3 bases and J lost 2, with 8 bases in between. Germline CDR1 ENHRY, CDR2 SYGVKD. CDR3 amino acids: CAISDLLTYEQYF. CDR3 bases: TGTGCCATCAGTGACCTTCTTACCTACGAGCAGTACTTC.

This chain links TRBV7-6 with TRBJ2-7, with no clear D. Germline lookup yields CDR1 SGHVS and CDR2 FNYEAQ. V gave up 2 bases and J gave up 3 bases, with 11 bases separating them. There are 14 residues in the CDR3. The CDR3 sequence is CASSLKGYSYEQYF. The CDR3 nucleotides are TGTGCCAGCAGCTTAAAAGGATACAGCTACGAGCAGTACTTC.

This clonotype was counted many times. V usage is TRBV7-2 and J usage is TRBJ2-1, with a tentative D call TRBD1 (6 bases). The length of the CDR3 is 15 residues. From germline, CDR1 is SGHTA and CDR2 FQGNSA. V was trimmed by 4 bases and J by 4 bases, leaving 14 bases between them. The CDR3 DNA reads TGTGCCAGCAGCTATGAAATGACAGGATACAATGAGCAGTTCTTC. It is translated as CASSYEMTGYNEQFF. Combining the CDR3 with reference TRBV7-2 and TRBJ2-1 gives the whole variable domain GAGVSQSPSNKVTEKGKDVELRCDPISGHTALYWYRQSLGQGLEFLIYFQGNSAPDKSGLPSDRFSAERTGGSVSTLTIQRTQQEDSAVYLCASSYEMTGYNEQFFGPGTRLTVL.

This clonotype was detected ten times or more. The CDR3 DNA reads as TGTGCCAGCAGTGAACGACAGGGAACCTACAATGAGCAGTTCTTC. This encodes CASSERQGTYNEQFF. This chain links TRBV6-4 with TRBJ2-1, with 7 bases that match TRBD1. The germline V gene has CDR1 MRHNA and CDR2 SNTAGT. V shed 3 bases and J 2 bases; nucleotides not matched to a gene: 4. The CDR3 has 15 residues.

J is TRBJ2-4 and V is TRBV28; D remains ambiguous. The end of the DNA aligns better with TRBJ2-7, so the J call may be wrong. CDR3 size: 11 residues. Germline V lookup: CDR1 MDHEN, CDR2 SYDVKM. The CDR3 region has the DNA TGTGCCAGCAGTGACTCCAGCGAGCAGTACTTC. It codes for CASSDSSEQYF.

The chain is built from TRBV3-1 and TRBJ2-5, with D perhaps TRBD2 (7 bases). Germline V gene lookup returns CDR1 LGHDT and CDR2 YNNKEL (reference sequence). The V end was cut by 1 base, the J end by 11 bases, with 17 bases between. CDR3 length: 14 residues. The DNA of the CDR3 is TGTGCCAGCAGCCAAGTGGAGGGGGGGTCTCAGCAGTACTTC. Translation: CASSQVEGGSQQYF.

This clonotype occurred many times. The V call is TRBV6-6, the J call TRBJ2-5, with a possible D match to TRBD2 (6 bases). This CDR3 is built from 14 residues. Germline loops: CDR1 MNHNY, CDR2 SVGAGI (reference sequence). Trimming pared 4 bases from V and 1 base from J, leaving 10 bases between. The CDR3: CASSSEGLQETQYF. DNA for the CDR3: TGTGCCAGCAGTTCGGAGGGCCTCCAAGAGACCCAGTACTTC.

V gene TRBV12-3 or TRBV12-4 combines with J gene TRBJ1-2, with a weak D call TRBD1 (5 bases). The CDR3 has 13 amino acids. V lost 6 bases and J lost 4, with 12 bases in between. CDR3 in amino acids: CASRGPGRYGYTF. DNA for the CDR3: TGTGCCAGCAGAGGTCCAGGGCGCTATGGCTACACCTTC.

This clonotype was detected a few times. CDR3 DNA: TGTGCCAGCAGTTTTGGAGCAGGGCGGTATTTT. Its translation: CASSFGAGRYF. The chain recombines TRBV28 with TRBJ2-3; possible D gene TRBD1, 5 bases. The V end lost 3 bases, the J end lost 14 bases, and 12 bases lay between the germline ends. Germline V gene lookup returns CDR1 MDHEN and CDR2 SYDVKM. The CDR3 covers 11 residues.

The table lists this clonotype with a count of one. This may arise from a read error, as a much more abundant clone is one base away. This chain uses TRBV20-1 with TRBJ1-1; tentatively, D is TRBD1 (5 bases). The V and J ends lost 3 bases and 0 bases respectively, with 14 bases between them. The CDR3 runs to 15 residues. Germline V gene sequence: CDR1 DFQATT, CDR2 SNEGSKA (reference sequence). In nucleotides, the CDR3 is TGCAGTGCTAGGAAATTACAGGCCATGAACACTGAAGCTTTCTTT. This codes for CSARKLQAMNTEAFF.

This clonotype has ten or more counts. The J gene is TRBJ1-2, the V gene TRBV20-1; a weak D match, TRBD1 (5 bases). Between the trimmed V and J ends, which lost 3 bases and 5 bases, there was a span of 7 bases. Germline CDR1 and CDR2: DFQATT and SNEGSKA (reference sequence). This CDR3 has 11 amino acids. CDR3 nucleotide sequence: TGCAGTGCTAGGTGGGGGTATGGCTACACCTTC. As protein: CSARWGYGYTF.

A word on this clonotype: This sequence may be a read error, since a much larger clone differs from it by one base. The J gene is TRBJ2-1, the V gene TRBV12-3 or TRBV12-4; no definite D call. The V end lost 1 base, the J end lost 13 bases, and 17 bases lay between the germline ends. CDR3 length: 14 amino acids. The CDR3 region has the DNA TGTGCCAGCAGTTTAGTCACATACCAAGAGACCCAGTTCTTC. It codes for CASSLVTYQETQFF.

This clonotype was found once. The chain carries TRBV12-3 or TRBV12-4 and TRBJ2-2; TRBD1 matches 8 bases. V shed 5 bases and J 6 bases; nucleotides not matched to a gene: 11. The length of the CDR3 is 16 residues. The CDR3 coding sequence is TGTGCCAGCAGTGCTTTCCAGGGGGCGAAGGCCGGGGAGCTGTTTTTT. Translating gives CASSAFQGAKAGELFF.

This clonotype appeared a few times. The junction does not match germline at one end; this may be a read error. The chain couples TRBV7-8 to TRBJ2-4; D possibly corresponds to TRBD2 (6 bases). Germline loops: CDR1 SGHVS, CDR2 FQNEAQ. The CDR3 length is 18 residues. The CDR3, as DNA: TGTGCCAGCAGCTTAGTGGGGGATTCCGTACTAGCCAAAAACGTTCAGTACTTC. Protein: CASSLVGDSVLAKNVQYF.

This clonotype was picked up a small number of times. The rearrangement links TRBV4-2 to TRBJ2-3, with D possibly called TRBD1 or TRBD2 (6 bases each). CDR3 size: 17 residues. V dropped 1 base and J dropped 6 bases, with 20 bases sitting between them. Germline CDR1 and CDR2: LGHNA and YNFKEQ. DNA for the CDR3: TGTGCCAGCAGCCAAGTGGGGGGCGGCGGCCCGGGGGATACGCAGTATTTT. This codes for CASSQVGGGGPGDTQYF.

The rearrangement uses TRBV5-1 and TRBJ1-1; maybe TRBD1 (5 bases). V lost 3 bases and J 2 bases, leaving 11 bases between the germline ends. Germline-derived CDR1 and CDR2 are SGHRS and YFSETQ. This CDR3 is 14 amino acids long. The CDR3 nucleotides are TGCGCCAGCAGCTGGGAAGGGGTAAACACTGAAGCTTTCTTT. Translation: CASSWEGVNTEAFF.

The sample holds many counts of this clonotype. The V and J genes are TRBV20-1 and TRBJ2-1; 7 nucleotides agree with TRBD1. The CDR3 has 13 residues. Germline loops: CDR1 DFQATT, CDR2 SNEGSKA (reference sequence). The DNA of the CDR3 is TGCAAATGGACAGGAGGATCCTTAAATGAGCAGTTCTTC. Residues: CKWTGGSLNEQFF.

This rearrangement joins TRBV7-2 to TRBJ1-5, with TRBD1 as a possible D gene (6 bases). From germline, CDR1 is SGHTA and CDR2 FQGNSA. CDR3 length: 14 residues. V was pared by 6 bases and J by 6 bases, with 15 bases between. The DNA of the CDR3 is TGTGCCAGCAGTTACAGGGTTATCAGTCAGCCCCAGCATTTT. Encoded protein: CASSYRVISQPQHF.

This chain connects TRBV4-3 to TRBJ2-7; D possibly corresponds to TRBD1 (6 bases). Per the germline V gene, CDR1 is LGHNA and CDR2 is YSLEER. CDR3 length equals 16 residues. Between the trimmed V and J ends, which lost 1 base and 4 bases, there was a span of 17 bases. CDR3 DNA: TGCGCCAGCAGCCAAGTCTTAGGACAGCGCTTTTACGAGCAGTACTTC. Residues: CASSQVLGQRFYEQYF.

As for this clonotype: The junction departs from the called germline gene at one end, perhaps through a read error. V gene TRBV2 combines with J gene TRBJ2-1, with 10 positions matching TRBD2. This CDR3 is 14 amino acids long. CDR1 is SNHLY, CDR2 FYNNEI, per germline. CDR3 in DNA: TGTGCCGGCAGTCTTAGCGGGGGGACCGATGAGCAGTTCTTC. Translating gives CAGSLSGGTDEQFF.

The CDR3, as DNA: TGCGCCAGCAGCAGGCCCGGGACAGGGTCCACAGATACGCAGTATTTT. Residues: CASSRPGTGSTDTQYF. The rearrangement uses TRBV5-1 and TRBJ2-3; 9 positions agree with TRBD1. The length of the CDR3 is 16 residues. Germline loops: CDR1 SGHRS, CDR2 YFSETQ. The V gene end was trimmed by 4 bases and the J gene end by 2 bases; junction bases not matched to a gene: 8.

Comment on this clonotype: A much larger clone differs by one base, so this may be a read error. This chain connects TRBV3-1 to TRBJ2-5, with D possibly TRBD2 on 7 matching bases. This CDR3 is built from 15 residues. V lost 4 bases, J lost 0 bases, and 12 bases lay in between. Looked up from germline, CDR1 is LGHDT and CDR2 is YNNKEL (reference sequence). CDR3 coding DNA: TGTGCCAGCAGCCGGGGCGGGGGCTACCAAGAGACCCAGTACTTC. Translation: CASSRGGGYQETQYF.

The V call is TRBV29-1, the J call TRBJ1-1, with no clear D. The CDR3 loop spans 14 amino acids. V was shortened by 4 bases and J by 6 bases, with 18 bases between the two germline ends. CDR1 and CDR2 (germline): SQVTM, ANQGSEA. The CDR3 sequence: CSVGLSGTAAEAFF. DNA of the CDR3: TGCAGCGTTGGGTTGTCCGGCACGGCCGCTGAAGCTTTCTTT.

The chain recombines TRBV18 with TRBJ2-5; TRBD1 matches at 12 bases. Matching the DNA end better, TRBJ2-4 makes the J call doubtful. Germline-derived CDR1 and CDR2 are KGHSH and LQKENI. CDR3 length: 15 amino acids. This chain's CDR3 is CASPQGTGGLNIQYF. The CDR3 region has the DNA TGTGCCAGCCCCCAAGGGACAGGGGGCCTAAACATTCAGTACTTC.

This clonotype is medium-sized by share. The CDR3 spells CASSITWKETQYF. Written as DNA, the CDR3 is TGTGCCAGTAGTATTACCTGGAAAGAGACCCAGTACTTC. The chain uses TRBV19 and TRBJ2-5; no clear D. V was clipped by 3 bases and J by 3 bases, with 8 bases between them. The length of the CDR3 is 13 residues. The germline V gene has CDR1 LNHDA and CDR2 SQIVND (reference sequence).

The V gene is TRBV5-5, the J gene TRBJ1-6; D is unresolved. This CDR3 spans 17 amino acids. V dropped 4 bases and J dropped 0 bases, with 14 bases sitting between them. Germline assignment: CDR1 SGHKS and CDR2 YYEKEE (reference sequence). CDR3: CASSPPGHSSYNSPLHF. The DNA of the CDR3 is TGTGCCAGCAGCCCTCCCGGCCATAGCTCCTATAATTCACCCCTCCACTTT.

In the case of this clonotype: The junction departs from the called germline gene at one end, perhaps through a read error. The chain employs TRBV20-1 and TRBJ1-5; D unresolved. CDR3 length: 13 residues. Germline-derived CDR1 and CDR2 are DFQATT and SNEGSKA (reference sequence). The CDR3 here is CSASRGSNHPQHF. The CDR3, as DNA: TGCAGTGCCAGTCGTGGTAGCAATCACCCCCAGCATTTT.

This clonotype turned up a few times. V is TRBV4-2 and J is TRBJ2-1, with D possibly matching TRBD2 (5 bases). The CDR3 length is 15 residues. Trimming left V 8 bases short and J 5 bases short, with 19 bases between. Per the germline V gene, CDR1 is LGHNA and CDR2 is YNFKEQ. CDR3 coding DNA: TGTGCCAGCGAGTACGGGGATAGTTCAAACAATGAGCAGTTCTTC. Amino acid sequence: CASEYGDSSNNEQFF.

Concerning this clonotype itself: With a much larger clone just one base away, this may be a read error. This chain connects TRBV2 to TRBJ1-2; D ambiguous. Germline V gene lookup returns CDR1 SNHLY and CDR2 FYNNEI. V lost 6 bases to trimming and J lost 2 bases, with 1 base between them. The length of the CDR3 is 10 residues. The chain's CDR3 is CASRNYGYTF. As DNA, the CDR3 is TGTGCCAGCAGAAACTATGGCTACACCTTC.

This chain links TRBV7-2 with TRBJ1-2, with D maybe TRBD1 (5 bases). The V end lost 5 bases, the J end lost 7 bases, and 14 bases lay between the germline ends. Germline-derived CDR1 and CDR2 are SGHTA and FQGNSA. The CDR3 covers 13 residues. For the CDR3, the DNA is TGTGCCAGCAGCGCTGACAGTCTAGTTGGCTACACCTTC. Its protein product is CASSADSLVGYTF.

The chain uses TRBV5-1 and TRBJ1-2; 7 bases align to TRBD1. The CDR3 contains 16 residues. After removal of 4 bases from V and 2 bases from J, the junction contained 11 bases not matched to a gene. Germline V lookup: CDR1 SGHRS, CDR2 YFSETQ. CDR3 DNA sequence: TGCGCCAGCAGCCCAGCAAAGGGGGCGCCGAACTATGGCTACACCTTC. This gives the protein CASSPAKGAPNYGYTF.